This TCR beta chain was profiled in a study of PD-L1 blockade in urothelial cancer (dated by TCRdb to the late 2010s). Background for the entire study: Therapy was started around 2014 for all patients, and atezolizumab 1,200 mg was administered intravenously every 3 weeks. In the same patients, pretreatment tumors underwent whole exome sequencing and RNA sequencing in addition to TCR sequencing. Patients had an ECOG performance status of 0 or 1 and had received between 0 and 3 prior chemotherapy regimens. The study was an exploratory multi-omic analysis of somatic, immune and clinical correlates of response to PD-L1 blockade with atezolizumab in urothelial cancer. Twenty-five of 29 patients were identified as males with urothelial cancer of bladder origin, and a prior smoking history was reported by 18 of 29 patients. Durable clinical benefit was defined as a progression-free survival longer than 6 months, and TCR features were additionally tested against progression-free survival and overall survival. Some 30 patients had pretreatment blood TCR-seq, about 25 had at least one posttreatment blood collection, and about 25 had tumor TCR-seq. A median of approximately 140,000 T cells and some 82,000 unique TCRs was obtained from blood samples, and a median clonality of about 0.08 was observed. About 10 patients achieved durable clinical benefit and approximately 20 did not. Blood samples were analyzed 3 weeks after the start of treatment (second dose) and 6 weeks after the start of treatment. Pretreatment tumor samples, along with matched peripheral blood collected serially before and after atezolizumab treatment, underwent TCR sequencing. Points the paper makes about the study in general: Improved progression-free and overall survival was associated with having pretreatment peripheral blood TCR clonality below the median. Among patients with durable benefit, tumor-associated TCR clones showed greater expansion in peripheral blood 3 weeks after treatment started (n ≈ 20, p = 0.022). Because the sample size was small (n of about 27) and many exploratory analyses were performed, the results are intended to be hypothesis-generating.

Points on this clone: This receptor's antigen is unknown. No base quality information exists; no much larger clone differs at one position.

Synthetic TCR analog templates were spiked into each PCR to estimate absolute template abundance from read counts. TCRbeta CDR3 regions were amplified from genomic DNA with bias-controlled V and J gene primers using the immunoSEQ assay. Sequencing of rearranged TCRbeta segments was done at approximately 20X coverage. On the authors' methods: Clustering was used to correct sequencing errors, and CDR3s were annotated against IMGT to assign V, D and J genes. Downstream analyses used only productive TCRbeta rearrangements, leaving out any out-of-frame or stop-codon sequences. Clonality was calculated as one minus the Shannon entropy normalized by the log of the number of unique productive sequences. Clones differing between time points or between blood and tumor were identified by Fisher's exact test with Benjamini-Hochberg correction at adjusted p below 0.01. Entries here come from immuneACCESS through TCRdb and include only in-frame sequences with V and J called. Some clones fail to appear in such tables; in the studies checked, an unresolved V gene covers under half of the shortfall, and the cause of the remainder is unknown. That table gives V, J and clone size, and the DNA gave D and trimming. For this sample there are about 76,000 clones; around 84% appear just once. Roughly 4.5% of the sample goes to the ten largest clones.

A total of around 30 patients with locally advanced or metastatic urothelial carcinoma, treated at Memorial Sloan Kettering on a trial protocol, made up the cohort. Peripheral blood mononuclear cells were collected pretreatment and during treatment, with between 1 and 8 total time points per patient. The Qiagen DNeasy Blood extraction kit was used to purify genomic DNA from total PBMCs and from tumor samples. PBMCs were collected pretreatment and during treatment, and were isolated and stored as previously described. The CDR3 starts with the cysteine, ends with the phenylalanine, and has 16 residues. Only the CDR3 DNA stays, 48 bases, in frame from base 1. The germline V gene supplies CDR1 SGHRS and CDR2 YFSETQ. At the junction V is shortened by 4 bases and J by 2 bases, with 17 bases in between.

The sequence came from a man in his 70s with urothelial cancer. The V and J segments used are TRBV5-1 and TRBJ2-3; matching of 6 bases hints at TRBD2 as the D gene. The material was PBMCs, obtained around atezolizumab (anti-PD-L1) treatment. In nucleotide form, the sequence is TGCGCCAGCAGCAAAGGACTAAGTCGGATCACAGATACGCAGTATTTT. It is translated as CASSKGLSRITDTQYF.